Below, one T cell receptor (beta chain) is given with its context. Antigen: not known. The entry originates in a study of T cells after yellow fever vaccination. Study-level findings and limits: Repertoires sorted by FACS could include abundant clonotypes that are contaminants from the bulk population. Clonotype sharing between CD4 and CD8 compartments was small. Among primary-vaccination clones, most reappeared after the booster, at 96% for CD4 and around 91% for CD8.

Making TCR cDNA involved 5'RACE template switching, which added UMIs and a universal primer site. A single record per CDR3 protein comes from TCRdb applying MiXCR to the 5' RACE reads. The data contain 250,000 to 400,000 distinct CDR3 sequences, 3.5% to 5% of them singletons. The specimen was PBMCs, collected 15 days after the yellow fever booster vaccination. The clonotype was recovered from a young man who received the YFV17D yellow fever vaccine.

CDR3 protein: CASSYSPSSYNEQFF. Here the CDR3 DNA reads TGTGCCAGCAGTTACTCTCCTAGCTCCTACAATGAGCAGTTCTTC. The gene calls are TRBV6-5 and TRBJ2-1; D remains unclear. The CDR3 totals 15 residues. CDR1 is MNHEY, CDR2 SVGAGI, per germline. Deletions cut 0 bases from V and 0 bases from J, with 6 bases between.